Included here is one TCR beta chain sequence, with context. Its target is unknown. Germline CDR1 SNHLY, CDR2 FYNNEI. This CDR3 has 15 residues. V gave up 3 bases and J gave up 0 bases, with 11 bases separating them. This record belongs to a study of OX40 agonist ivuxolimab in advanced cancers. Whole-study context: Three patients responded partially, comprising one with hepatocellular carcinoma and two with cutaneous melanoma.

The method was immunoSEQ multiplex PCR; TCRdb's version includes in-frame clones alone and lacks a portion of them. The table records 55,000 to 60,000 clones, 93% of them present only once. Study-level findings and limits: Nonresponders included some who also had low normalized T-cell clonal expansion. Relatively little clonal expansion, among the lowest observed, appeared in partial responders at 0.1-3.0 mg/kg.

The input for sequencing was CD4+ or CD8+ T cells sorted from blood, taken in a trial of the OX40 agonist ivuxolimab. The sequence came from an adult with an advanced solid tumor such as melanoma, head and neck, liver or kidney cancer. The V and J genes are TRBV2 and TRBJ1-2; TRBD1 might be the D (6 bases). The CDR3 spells CASSEGAGANYGYTF. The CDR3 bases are TGTGCCAGCAGTGAGGGGGCAGGGGCTAACTATGGCTACACCTTC.